This TCR beta chain was profiled in a study of blood T cell repertoires in COVID-19. Across the study: Collection of acute and convalescent COVID-19 samples took place in the United States, Italy and Spain. T cells, B-cell-depleted T cells, or PBMCs supplied cDNA or gDNA.

In the authors' workflow: Quantification of nucleated cells was approximated via reference gene primer amplification. The protocol was immunoSEQ multiplex PCR, while the TCRdb copy is restricted to in-frame clones and leaves out a portion. For V, J and clone size, that table is used; D and trimming come from the DNA. The repertoire holds approximately 270,000 clones, with approximately 88% as singletons. The CDR3 sequence is 17 residues long. The V gene's germline CDR1 is MGHDK and CDR2 SYGVNS. V shed 3 bases and J shed 3 bases, with 18 bases lying between them. The chain combines TRBV25-1 with TRBJ2-1; no clear D gene. The receptor was isolated from a middle-aged man with acute or convalescent COVID-19. The sample consisted of peripheral blood. The CDR3 spells CASSDLVGQARYNEQFF. DNA for the CDR3: TGTGCCAGCAGTGACCTCGTTGGGCAGGCCCGCTACAATGAGCAGTTCTTC.